These 30 T cell receptor beta chains originate from one sample sequenced in a study of T-cell reconstitution after alpha-beta-depleted transplantation in children. Unique molecular identifiers tagged the TCRbeta library. TCRdb analysed the PCR reads with MiXCR anew, one entry per CDR3 protein. The sample contains hundreds of thousands of distinct CDR3 sequences, roughly 15% of which appear only once. The specimen was PBMCs, mostly from graft donor cells, collected 360 days after TCRalphabeta/CD19-depleted stem cell transplant. All receptors derive from a boy in the first two years of life who had a stem cell transplant for Wiskott-Aldrich syndrome, so the T cells may come from the graft donor.

This clonotype was observed a handful of times. The chain combines TRBV20-1 with TRBJ2-2; TRBD1 matches 7 bases. Germline CDR1 DFQATT, CDR2 SNEGSKA (reference sequence). The V segment lost 1 base and the J segment 7 bases; nucleotides outside the gene matches: 9. The CDR3 loop spans 15 amino acids. The CDR3 sequence is CSARAPTGAVGELFF. CDR3 DNA sequence: TGCAGTGCTAGAGCCCCCACAGGGGCGGTCGGGGAGCTGTTTTTT.

This rearrangement joins TRBV6-6 to TRBJ2-7; D might be TRBD1 (6 bases). The CDR3 has 13 amino acids. The germline gives CDR1 MNHNY, CDR2 SVGAGI (reference sequence). V shed 8 bases and J shed 9 bases, with 20 bases lying between them. CDR3 sequence: CASRTEALGGQYF. CDR3 DNA sequence: TGTGCCAGCCGGACAGAAGCCCTAGGGGGGCAGTACTTC.

CDR3 bases: TGTGCCAGCAGCTTAGGAACAGGGGTCGGAGAGCAGTACTTC. Its translation: CASSLGTGVGEQYF. The chain combines TRBV7-9 with TRBJ2-7; 7 positions agree with TRBD1. Germline V gives CDR1 SEHNR, CDR2 FQNEAQ (reference sequence). There are 14 residues in the CDR3. V lost 1 base and J lost 7; bases outside the gene matches: 7.

A few counts support this clonotype. The rearrangement links TRBV24-1 to TRBJ2-1; D is uncertain. V shed 3 bases and J shed 10 bases, with 9 bases lying between them. This CDR3 comprises 12 residues. Per germline, CDR1 KGHDR and CDR2 SFDVKD. The CDR3 DNA sequence: TGTGCCACCAGTGATGGGATATGGGAGCAGTTCTTC. Translating it yields CATSDGIWEQFF.

This clonotype was found many times. This chain uses TRBV2 with TRBJ2-4, with no clear D. The CDR3 runs 14 residues. Trimming cost V 3 bases and J 0 bases, with 6 bases left between them. The germline CDR1 and CDR2 sequences are SNHLY and FYNNEI. This chain's CDR3 is CASSDSLAKNIQYF. The CDR3 DNA reads as TGTGCCAGCAGTGACTCGCTAGCCAAAAACATTCAGTACTTC.

This clonotype has just a few counts. The chain couples TRBV30 to TRBJ1-4; the match to TRBD1 covers 7 bases. CDR3 size: 12 residues. The germline V gene encodes CDR1 GTSNPN and CDR2 SVGIG (reference sequence). The V gene end was trimmed by 8 bases and the J gene end by 13 bases; junction bases not matched to a gene: 13. CDR3 coding DNA: TGTGCCAGGGGACAGCTCAACGAAGGACTGTTTTTT. Amino acid sequence: CARGQLNEGLFF.

This clonotype has more than one count but fewer than ten. The genes are TRBV27 and TRBJ1-1; 8 bases agree with TRBD1. V dropped 4 bases and J dropped 5; count of bases not matched to a gene: 3. This CDR3 has 13 amino acids. The germline V gene encodes CDR1 MNHEY and CDR2 SMNVEV (reference sequence). CDR3 nucleotides: TGTGCCAGCAGTTACAGGGGGAGGACTGAAGCTTTCTTT. Translated, it gives CASSYRGRTEAFF.

The chain is built from TRBV12-3 or TRBV12-4 and TRBJ1-2, with D unresolved. Trimming removed 3 bases from V and 3 bases from J, with 11 bases in between. The CDR3 is 14 residues long. The CDR3 spells CASSLVRDYYGYTF. In nucleotides, the CDR3 is TGTGCCAGCAGTTTGGTCAGAGATTACTATGGCTACACCTTC.

This rearrangement joins TRBV5-1 to TRBJ2-7, with D maybe TRBD2 (6 bases). The CDR3 has 14 residues. Deletions cut 3 bases from V and 2 bases from J, with 12 bases between. The germline V gene has CDR1 SGHRS and CDR2 YFSETQ. The CDR3 loop is CASSSPEGTYEQYF. CDR3 in DNA: TGCGCCAGCAGCTCACCGGAGGGGACCTACGAGCAGTACTTC. Using reference TRBV5-1 and TRBJ2-7 for the parts outside the CDR3, the full variable domain is KAGVTQTPRYLIKTRGQQVTLSCSPISGHRSVSWYQQTPGQGLQFLFEYFSETQRNKGNFPGRFSGRQFSNSRSEMNVSTLELGDSALYLCASSSPEGTYEQYFGPGTRLTVT.

The chain carries TRBV4-2 and TRBJ2-1; 13 bases line up with TRBD2. CDR1 LGHNA and CDR2 YNFKEQ come from the germline V gene. V was clipped by 3 bases and J by 1 base; unmatched bases: 3. The CDR3 is 17 residues long. This CDR3 reads CASSQGLAGPSYNEQFF. The CDR3 coding sequence is TGTGCCAGCAGCCAGGGACTAGCGGGACCATCCTACAATGAGCAGTTCTTC.

This clonotype turned up a few times. DNA of the CDR3: TGTGCCAGCAGTGAAGCGGGATGGGCGTACTTC. This sequence encodes CASSEAGWAYF. The chain has TRBV2 and TRBJ2-5; D remains ambiguous. V lost 0 bases and J lost 13, with 9 bases in between. CDR1 and CDR2 from the germline V gene are SNHLY and FYNNEI. The CDR3 loop spans 11 amino acids.

This clonotype was seen a few times. This chain connects TRBV4-1 to TRBJ1-5; possible D gene TRBD1, 5 bases. Germline V gives CDR1 MGHRA, CDR2 YSYEKL. This CDR3 contains 16 residues. Trimming pared 4 bases from V and 3 bases from J, leaving 16 bases between. The CDR3 sequence: CASSLKVGGINQPQHF. CDR3 bases: TGCGCCAGCAGCCTTAAGGTGGGGGGTATCAATCAGCCCCAGCATTTT.

As for this clonotype: A read error may be the cause here, since a much bigger clone is one base away. Likely a read error: the CDR3 ends without its conserved phenylalanine or tryptophan. J is TRBJ2-1 and V is TRBV7-2; the D gene is possibly TRBD1 (5 bases). The CDR3 has 14 amino acids. CDR1 is SGHTA and CDR2 is FQGNSA in the germline V gene. The V gene lost 5 bases and the J gene lost 1 base, with 9 bases spanning the gap. The CDR3 region has the DNA TGTGCCAGCAGCCGACAGTTTTCCTACAATGAGCAGTTCCTC. Its translation: CASSRQFSYNEQFL.

This chain connects TRBV11-2 to TRBJ2-1; D not certain. This CDR3 is built from 16 residues. The V end was cut by 4 bases, the J end by 3 bases, with 16 bases between. CDR1 and CDR2 (germline): SGHAT, FQNNGV. CDR3 in amino acids: CASSSEPPSRYNEQFF. The CDR3 coding sequence is TGTGCCAGCAGCTCCGAGCCGCCGTCTCGCTACAATGAGCAGTTCTTC.

This clonotype showed up just a few times. The chain uses TRBV29-1 and TRBJ2-1, with a weak D call TRBD1 (6 bases). V gave up 7 bases and J gave up 7 bases, with 20 bases separating them. Germline CDR1 is SQVTM and CDR2 is ANQGSEA. The CDR3 covers 14 residues. The CDR3 coding sequence is TGCAGCGCAGTGGACAGTTCTTTGGGAAATGAGCAGTTCTTC. It translates to CSAVDSSLGNEQFF.

This clonotype was seen many times. The chain couples TRBV5-1 to TRBJ2-3, with D perhaps TRBD1 (5 bases). The germline gives CDR1 SGHRS, CDR2 YFSETQ. This CDR3 is 14 amino acids long. V was pared by 0 bases and J by 1 base, with 6 bases between. CDR3 sequence: CASSLARGTDTQYF. For the CDR3, the DNA is TGCGCCAGCAGCTTGGCCAGGGGCACAGATACGCAGTATTTT.

The chain joins TRBV4-3 to TRBJ2-3; D is unclear. Germline CDR1 LGHNA, CDR2 YSLEER. Trimming left V 1 base short and J 2 bases short, with 16 bases between. The CDR3 runs to 17 residues. The CDR3: CASSQGAPTHLTDTQYF. DNA of the CDR3: TGCGCCAGCAGCCAAGGAGCCCCGACACACCTCACAGATACGCAGTATTTT.

The J gene is TRBJ2-6, the V gene TRBV5-1; a weak D match, TRBD1 (6 bases). The CDR3 loop spans 15 amino acids. CDR1 is SGHRS and CDR2 is YFSETQ in the germline V gene. Deletions cut 3 bases from V and 0 bases from J, with 7 bases between. The CDR3 sequence is CASSYRASGANVLTF. The CDR3 nucleotides are TGCGCCAGCAGCTACAGGGCCTCTGGGGCCAACGTCCTGACTTTC.

The table lists this clonotype with many counts. The chain combines TRBV27 with TRBJ2-7; D might be TRBD2 (5 bases). V lost 2 bases to trimming and J lost 4 bases, with 9 bases between them. Per germline, CDR1 MNHEY and CDR2 SMNVEV (reference sequence). The CDR3 has 13 amino acids. The CDR3 here is CASSLGRRYEQYF. The DNA of the CDR3 is TGTGCCAGCAGTTTAGGGAGAAGGTACGAGCAGTACTTC.

This clonotype was seen a handful of times. This chain connects TRBV24-1 to TRBJ2-3, with 9 bases matching TRBD2. The ends lost 5 bases at V and 2 bases at J; junction bases unmatched: 1. The germline V gene encodes CDR1 KGHDR and CDR2 SFDVKD. The CDR3 loop spans 14 amino acids. DNA of the CDR3: TGTGCCACCAGTGGACTAGCGGCCACAGATACGCAGTATTTT. Translated: CATSGLAATDTQYF.

This chain links TRBV12-3 or TRBV12-4 with TRBJ1-1, with unresolved D. This CDR3 region has 13 residues. V was pared by 6 bases and J by 3 bases, with 11 bases between. CDR3 in DNA: TGTGCCAGCAGCCGGGAACCGGACACTGAAGCTTTCTTT. Translation gives CASSREPDTEAFF.

This rearrangement joins TRBV5-6 to TRBJ2-1; TRBD2 agrees at 12 bases. Germline loops: CDR1 SGHDT, CDR2 YYEEEE. Trimming at V came to 5 bases and at J to 6 bases, leaving 9 bases not matched to a gene. This CDR3 spans 16 amino acids. The DNA of the CDR3 is TGTGCCAGCAGACTATTTAGACTAGCGGGAGTCAATGAGCAGTTCTTC. It is translated as CASRLFRLAGVNEQFF.

This clonotype came up a few times. This rearrangement joins TRBV7-2 to TRBJ2-7; 8 bases map to TRBD2. The V gene end was trimmed by 4 bases and the J gene end by 2 bases; junction bases not matched to a gene: 4. Looked up from germline, CDR1 is SGHTA and CDR2 is FQGNSA. The CDR3 extends over 14 amino acids. The CDR3 region is CASSSGRGAYEQYF. For the CDR3, the DNA is TGTGCCAGCAGCTCCGGGCGGGGGGCCTACGAGCAGTACTTC.

This clonotype was observed a few times. The J gene is TRBJ1-4, the V gene TRBV7-9; TRBD1 matches at 9 bases. The CDR3 runs 16 residues. The J segment lost 0 bases and the V segment lost 4 bases, leaving 3 bases of the junction unmatched. Germline loops: CDR1 SEHNR, CDR2 FQNEAQ (reference sequence). The CDR3 DNA reads TGTGCCAGCAGCTCCTGGACAGGGGCAACTAATGAAAAACTGTTTTTT. Translating it yields CASSSWTGATNEKLFF.

The chain uses TRBV24-1 and TRBJ2-3; TRBD1 might be the D (6 bases). The CDR3 contains 14 residues. Germline CDR1 and CDR2: KGHDR and SFDVKD. Trimming shortened V by 5 bases and J by 6 bases, and 14 bases separated the two germline ends. The CDR3 DNA follows: TGTGCCACCAGTGTAGGGGGAGTCAGGGATACGCAGTATTTT. Protein: CATSVGGVRDTQYF.

The V and J genes are TRBV18 and TRBJ2-2, with TRBD1 matching 7 bases. With 3 bases clipped from V and 5 bases from J, the junction kept 12 bases outside the gene matches. This CDR3 comprises 17 residues. Germline CDR1 is KGHSH and CDR2 is LQKENI. CDR3 DNA sequence: TGTGCCAGCTCACCGTTGGCTACAGGGGTGAGGACCGGGGAGCTGTTTTTT. Amino acids: CASSPLATGVRTGELFF.

The V gene is TRBV6-2 or TRBV6-3, the J gene TRBJ2-1; maybe TRBD2 (6 bases). CDR1 MNHEY and CDR2 SVGEGT come from the germline V gene. V lost 4 bases, J lost 7 bases, and 17 bases lay in between. The CDR3 covers 15 residues. The CDR3 is CASSSLRWGENEQFF. CDR3 DNA: TGTGCCAGCAGTTCCCTTAGATGGGGGGAAAATGAGCAGTTCTTC.

This clonotype was seen only a few times. This chain connects TRBV27 to TRBJ2-5, with 7 bases that match TRBD1. The ends lost 7 bases at V and 9 bases at J; junction bases unmatched: 11. Germline assignment: CDR1 MNHEY and CDR2 SMNVEV (reference sequence). CDR3 length equals 13 residues. The CDR3 nucleotides read TGTGCCAGCACCGAGACACCAACAGGGGCCCAGTACTTC. Its translation is CASTETPTGAQYF.

The chain carries TRBV7-2 and TRBJ2-7; D ambiguous. From germline, CDR1 is SGHTA and CDR2 FQGNSA. V was trimmed by 5 bases and J by 0 bases, leaving 14 bases between them. CDR3 size: 15 residues. CDR3 protein: CASSPRPGLSYEQYF. The DNA for the CDR3 is TGTGCCAGCAGCCCCCGGCCGGGCCTCTCCTACGAGCAGTACTTC.

This clonotype was detected only a few times. The J gene is TRBJ2-7, the V gene TRBV5-1, with 10 bases aligning to TRBD1. The V gene's germline CDR1 is SGHRS and CDR2 YFSETQ. V lost 0 bases and J lost 3; bases outside the gene matches: 3. This CDR3 has 15 amino acids. The CDR3 DNA is TGCGCCAGCAGCTTGGGACAGGGGGCACACTACGAGCAGTACTTC. It codes for CASSLGQGAHYEQYF.